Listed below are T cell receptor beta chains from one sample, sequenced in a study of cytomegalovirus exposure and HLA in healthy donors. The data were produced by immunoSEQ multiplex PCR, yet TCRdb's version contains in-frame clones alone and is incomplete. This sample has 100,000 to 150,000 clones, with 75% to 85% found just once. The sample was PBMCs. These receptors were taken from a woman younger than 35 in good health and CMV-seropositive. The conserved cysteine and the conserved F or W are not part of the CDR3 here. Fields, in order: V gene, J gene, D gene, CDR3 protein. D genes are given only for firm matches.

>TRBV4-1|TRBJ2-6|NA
ASSPARGAGGANVLT
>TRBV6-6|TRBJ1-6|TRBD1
ASKTDRGNSPLH
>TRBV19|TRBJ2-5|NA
ASSTSMTSGEQY
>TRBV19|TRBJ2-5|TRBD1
ASSSRDRGRETQY
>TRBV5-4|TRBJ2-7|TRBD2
ASSSGLAGSYEQY
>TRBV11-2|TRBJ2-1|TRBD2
ASSSPGGVSYNEQF
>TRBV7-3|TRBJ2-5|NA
ASSSTGQETQY
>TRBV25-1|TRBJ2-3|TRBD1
ASSGQGSTDTQY
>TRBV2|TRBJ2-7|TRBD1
ASRGTDSYEQY
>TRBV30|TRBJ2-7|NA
AWSAGYEQY
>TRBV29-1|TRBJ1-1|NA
SVDLSGTEAF
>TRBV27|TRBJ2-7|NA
ASSPLADDYEQY
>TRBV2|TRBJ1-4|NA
ASSREVRAGNEKLF
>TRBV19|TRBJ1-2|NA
ASSIGGGDYGYT
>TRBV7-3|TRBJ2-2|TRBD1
ASSLTRDRGFGELF
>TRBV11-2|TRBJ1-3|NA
ASSLDPGLGNTIY
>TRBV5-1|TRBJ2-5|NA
ASSLAGTEETQY
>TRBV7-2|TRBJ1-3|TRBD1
ASSLTGWGNTIY
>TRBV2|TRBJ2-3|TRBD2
ASSGASGPLASTDTQY
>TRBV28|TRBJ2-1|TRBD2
ASGLAGGLEQF
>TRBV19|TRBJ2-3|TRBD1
ASSRDRETFSTDTQY
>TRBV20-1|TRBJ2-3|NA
SARTGETQY
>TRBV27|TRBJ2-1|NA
ASSLYQPSSYNEQF
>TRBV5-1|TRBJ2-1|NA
ASSQGQINEQF
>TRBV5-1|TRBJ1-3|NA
ASSLGRGNTIY
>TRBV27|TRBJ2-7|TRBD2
ASSFLGGSEQY
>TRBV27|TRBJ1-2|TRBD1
ASRPTGQNYGYT
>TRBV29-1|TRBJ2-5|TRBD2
SVNGGLAGTETQY
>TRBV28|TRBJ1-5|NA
ASSPLARVSNQPQH